The clone carrying this T cell receptor beta chain was found a few times. These data belong to a study of blood T cell repertoires in COVID-19. Study details: The samples span acute and convalescent COVID-19 from the United States, Italy and Spain.

In the study's own analysis: Scientists estimated how many nucleated cells there were by amplifying reference gene primers. Here immunoSEQ multiplex PCR was the method, and the copy in TCRdb shows in-frame clones only, minus some. Clone size and V and J calls were adopted from that table, with D and trimming inferred from the DNA. Here the sample spans about 220,000 clones, 70% to 85% being singletons. Which cohort a participant joined came from the clinical history participants gave. Symptom resolution, clearance, or two negative PCRs marked donors in Cohort 3 as recovered. Germline lookup yields CDR1 SNHLY and CDR2 FYNNEI. The V gene lost 4 bases and the J gene lost 9 bases, with 13 bases spanning the gap. The length of the CDR3 is 14 residues.

The chain recombines TRBV2 with TRBJ1-6; a weak D match, TRBD1 (6 bases). The receptor was derived from a woman aged 55-70 years who had recovered from COVID-19. Material for sequencing was PBMCs or T cells enriched from blood (not recorded which). CDR3 coding DNA: TGTGCCAGCAGTGTTAGGGGGGGAGCTTCACCCCTCCACTTT. Translation gives CASSVRGGASPLHF.